Shown below are 23 T cell receptor beta chains from a single sample sequenced in a study of OX40 agonist ivuxolimab in advanced cancers. Libraries were prepared by immunoSEQ multiplex PCR; TCRdb keeps only in-frame clonotypes and omits some of them. The sample lists 90,000 to 100,000 clones; around 88% were seen once. Material: CD4+ or CD8+ T cells sorted from blood, obtained in a trial of the OX40 agonist ivuxolimab. These receptors originate from an adult with an advanced solid tumor such as melanoma, head and neck, liver or kidney cancer.

The chain has TRBV6-6 and TRBJ1-2; D unclear. The V end was cut by 5 bases, the J end by 7 bases, with 14 bases between. Germline V gene sequence: CDR1 MNHNY, CDR2 SVGAGI (reference sequence). The CDR3 sequence is 13 residues long. The DNA of the CDR3 is TGTGCCAGCAGTACCGAGAAGGGCGGTGGCTACACCTTC. Translation gives CASSTEKGGGYTF.

The V and J genes are TRBV6-5 and TRBJ2-7; 8 bases are shared with TRBD1. From germline, CDR1 is MNHEY and CDR2 SVGAGI. The CDR3 extends over 14 amino acids. V shed 6 bases and J 4 bases; nucleotides not matched to a gene: 8. DNA of the CDR3: TGTGCCAGCAGAAAGCAGGGGGCAGGATACGAGCAGTACTTC. This codes for CASRKQGAGYEQYF.

The chain couples TRBV18 to TRBJ1-5; 7 positions agree with TRBD1. V lost 3 bases, J lost 11 bases, and 7 bases stayed unmatched. The CDR3 consists of 13 residues. Germline CDR1 is KGHSH and CDR2 is LQKENI. The CDR3 region is CASSPEGAEAQHF. Here the CDR3 DNA reads TGTGCCAGCTCACCCGAGGGGGCGGAGGCCCAGCATTTT.

The V call is TRBV20-1, the J call TRBJ1-2; D remains ambiguous. There are 9 residues in the CDR3. Germline V gene data show CDR1 as DFQATT and CDR2 as SNEGSKA (reference sequence). Trimming left V 5 bases short and J 6 bases short, with 4 bases between. For the CDR3, the DNA is TGCAGTGCTCCGGATGGCTACACCTTC. Encoded protein: CSAPDGYTF.

The rearrangement uses TRBV18 and TRBJ2-6; the D gene is possibly TRBD1 (5 bases). V shed 2 bases and J shed 0 bases, with 8 bases lying between them. CDR3 length: 16 amino acids. The germline gives CDR1 KGHSH, CDR2 LQKENI. The CDR3 spells CASSPSQVSGANVLTF. The CDR3, as DNA: TGTGCCAGCTCACCATCACAGGTCTCTGGGGCCAACGTCCTGACTTTC.

The rearrangement joins TRBV6-1 to TRBJ1-4; tentatively, D is TRBD1 (6 bases). This CDR3 spans 13 amino acids. Germline V lookup: CDR1 MNHNS, CDR2 SASEGT. V lost 1 base, J lost 10 bases, and 10 bases lay in between. The CDR3: CASSEGRGGKLFF. CDR3 DNA sequence: TGTGCCAGCAGTGAAGGGAGAGGGGGAAAACTGTTTTTT.

The rearrangement joins TRBV28 to TRBJ2-7; D is perhaps TRBD1 or TRBD2 (6 bases each). V lost 9 bases and J lost 7, with 16 bases in between. The germline CDR1 and CDR2 sequences are MDHEN and SYDVKM. This CDR3 is 12 amino acids long. The CDR3: CASTSRGGEQYF. The CDR3 region has the DNA TGTGCCAGTACCAGCAGAGGGGGGGAGCAGTACTTC.

V gene TRBV6-6 combines with J gene TRBJ2-3; D is unresolved. This CDR3 is built from 12 residues. V was pared by 4 bases and J by 9 bases, with 11 bases between. Germline V lookup: CDR1 MNHNY, CDR2 SVGAGI (reference sequence). This CDR3 reads CASSSQSDTQYF. The CDR3 nucleotides read TGTGCCAGCAGTTCCCAGTCGGACACGCAGTATTTT.

V and J are TRBV7-2 and TRBJ1-1, with D perhaps matching TRBD1 (5 bases). Trimming left V 6 bases short and J 4 bases short, with 15 bases between. Germline V gives CDR1 SGHTA, CDR2 FQGNSA. This CDR3 has 14 residues. For the CDR3, the DNA is TGTGCCAGCAGTTCCCCCGGGGGGGTCACTGAAGCTTTCTTT. Translation: CASSSPGGVTEAFF.

The V call is TRBV6-1, the J call TRBJ2-7; TRBD1 agrees at 7 bases. Looked up from germline, CDR1 is MNHNS and CDR2 is SASEGT. CDR3 length equals 14 residues. After removal of 6 bases from V and 7 bases from J, the junction contained 12 bases not matched to a gene. The CDR3 coding sequence is TGTGCCAGCAGATACAGGGGAAGGGATCGAGAGCAGTACTTC. It specifies CASRYRGRDREQYF.

The CDR3 reads CASTSWTGLYGYTF. CDR3 bases: TGTGCCAGCACCTCCTGGACAGGGCTTTATGGCTACACCTTC. V is TRBV9 and J is TRBJ1-2, with 8 positions matching TRBD1. Unmatched junction bases numbered 9, after V lost 6 bases and J lost 5 bases. Germline CDR1 SGDLS, CDR2 YYNGEE. The CDR3 is 14 residues long.

The V call is TRBV5-1, the J call TRBJ1-2, with D uncertain. CDR3 length equals 14 residues. Between the trimmed V and J ends, which lost 4 bases and 4 bases, there was a span of 14 bases. Germline-derived CDR1 and CDR2 are SGHRS and YFSETQ. DNA for the CDR3: TGCGCCAGCAGCCCCGGCGATTTCGGCTATGGCTACACCTTC. The encoded protein is CASSPGDFGYGYTF.

The CDR3: CAFAGGVDQPQHF. CDR3 nucleotides: TGTGCCTTCGCAGGGGGCGTGGATCAGCCCCAGCATTTT. V gene TRBV10-3 combines with J gene TRBJ1-5, with 8 bases matching TRBD1. Unmatched junction bases numbered 8, after V lost 11 bases and J lost 5 bases. The CDR3 spans 13 residues. Germline V gene data show CDR1 as ENHRY and CDR2 as SYGVKD.

CDR3 in DNA: TGTGCCATCAACGACTTAGGGGCGCCTAGTTACTATGGCTACACCTTC. Protein product: CAINDLGAPSYYGYTF. This chain links TRBV10-3 with TRBJ1-2; D is perhaps TRBD1 (5 bases). V was trimmed by 7 bases and J by 3 bases, leaving 21 bases between them. Germline loops: CDR1 ENHRY, CDR2 SYGVKD. The CDR3 spans 16 residues.

A few counts support this clone. In the same sample, other DNA sequences code for this CDR3. The chain couples TRBV5-1 to TRBJ2-7, with D possibly being TRBD1 (5 bases). Germline CDR1 is SGHRS and CDR2 is YFSETQ. V lost 2 bases to trimming and J lost 4 bases, with 7 bases between them. The CDR3 covers 12 residues. CDR3 loop: CASSFAGYEQYF. The DNA for the CDR3 is TGCGCCAGCAGCTTCGCAGGGTACGAGCAGTACTTC.

The chain joins TRBV28 to TRBJ1-4; D is possibly TRBD1 (5 bases). The V and J ends lost 1 base and 8 bases respectively, with 14 bases between them. Germline V gives CDR1 MDHEN, CDR2 SYDVKM. The CDR3 totals 15 residues. DNA of the CDR3: TGTGCCAGCAGTTTATTTCGCAGGGTAAAGGAAAAACTGTTTTTT. Translating it yields CASSLFRRVKEKLFF.

The V and J genes are TRBV23-1 and TRBJ2-5; D is unclear. TRBV23-1 is marked as an open reading frame, function uncertain. V was shortened by 8 bases and J by 2 bases, with 15 bases between the two germline ends. The CDR3 covers 14 residues. The CDR3 sequence is CASPKTPLQETQYF. The CDR3 DNA reads as TGCGCCAGCCCGAAGACACCCTTACAAGAGACCCAGTACTTC.

This clone showed up just a few times. J is TRBJ2-3 and V is TRBV7-3; D ambiguous. This CDR3 is 15 amino acids long. Deletions cut 5 bases from V and 6 bases from J, with 18 bases between. CDR1 SGHTA and CDR2 FQGTGA come from the germline V gene. Written as DNA, the CDR3 is TGTGCCAGCAGCCCTGGAGCAGCCCCGCGGGATACGCAGTATTTT. Translation gives CASSPGAAPRDTQYF.

The chain uses TRBV4-3 and TRBJ1-5; D is unresolved. The V gene lost 0 bases and the J gene lost 7 bases, with 16 bases spanning the gap. CDR1 is LGHNA and CDR2 is YSLEER in the germline V gene. The CDR3 is made up of 16 amino acids. For the CDR3, the DNA is TGCGCCAGCAGCCAAGACGCCCAAGCGGTTGGGCAGCCCCAGCATTTT. Protein product: CASSQDAQAVGQPQHF.

The chain has TRBV14 and TRBJ2-1; 8 bases map to TRBD1. V lost 3 bases and J lost 1; bases outside the gene matches: 11. The V gene's germline CDR1 is SGHDN and CDR2 FVKESK. This CDR3 comprises 18 residues. CDR3 DNA sequence: TGTGCCAGCAGCCACGGGACAGGAAGACCCGGATCCTACAATGAGCAGTTCTTC. Its translation: CASSHGTGRPGSYNEQFF.

This chain connects TRBV6-6 to TRBJ1-2; D is perhaps TRBD1 (6 bases). In germline, CDR1 is MNHNY, CDR2 SVGAGI (reference sequence). The CDR3 is 15 amino acids. V was clipped by 8 bases and J by 8 bases, with 24 bases between them. The chain's CDR3 is CASRTLTAGGGGYTF. DNA for the CDR3: TGTGCCAGCCGGACCTTGACAGCGGGGGGCGGGGGCTACACCTTC.

The genes are TRBV5-4 and TRBJ2-2; D unclear. The CDR3 has 18 amino acids. Deletions cut 4 bases from V and 0 bases from J, with 19 bases between. Germline assignment: CDR1 SGHNT and CDR2 YYREEE (reference sequence). CDR3 bases: TGTGCCAGCAGCCCCCCCCGCCTTGGGTTCGCGAACACCGGGGAGCTGTTTTTT. This encodes CASSPPRLGFANTGELFF.

This clone has a handful of counts. The chain has TRBV2 and TRBJ1-2, with D maybe TRBD1 (5 bases). V lost 6 bases to trimming and J lost 4 bases, with 9 bases between them. Germline assignment: CDR1 SNHLY and CDR2 FYNNEI. The CDR3 runs to 12 residues. This CDR3 is CASSDSSYGYTF. CDR3 DNA sequence: TGTGCCAGCAGCGACAGTAGCTATGGCTACACCTTC.